This T cell receptor (beta chain) was captured by sequencing in a study of cytomegalovirus exposure and HLA in healthy donors. Details on this clone: The target antigen is unknown.

60 Vbeta and 13 Jbeta primers were used in PCR. Sequencing was performed with immunoSEQ multiplex PCR; in TCRdb, only in-frame clones are kept and a portion is missing. The sample has about 150,000 clones; approximately 80% are singletons. V shed 4 bases and J shed 5 bases, with 6 bases lying between them. Germline CDR1 is MGHRA and CDR2 is YSYEKL. The CDR3 consists of 12 residues. Overall study results and limits: According to the study, some 160 TCR beta chains were cytomegalovirus-associated.

The TCR sequence derives from a woman between 35 and 50 years old in good health and CMV-seropositive. Sequenced sample: PBMCs. The V call is TRBV4-1, the J call TRBJ2-1; unclear D gene. CDR3 sequence: CASSRSDNEQFF. CDR3 nucleotide sequence: TGCGCCAGCAGCCGAAGCGACAATGAGCAGTTCTTC.